The table lists the clone carrying this T cell receptor beta chain with a count of one. Its antigen is not identified. The CDR3 spans 13 residues. Germline V gene data show CDR1 as SGHRS and CDR2 as YFSETQ. V was cut by 3 bases and J by 3 bases, with 7 bases left in between. These data belong to a study of Ad26.COV2.S vaccination and SARS-CoV-2 variants. Study context: Donor participated within the Ad26.COV2.S arm of the COV1001 trial. The vaccine Ad26.COV2.S was put into the muscle once, or twice with 56 days between. Findings of the study overall: Comparability of non-spike TCR breadth was observed across vaccine and placebo recipients. Vaccine recipients posted higher spike-specific TCR breadth than their placebo counterparts.

The protocol was immunoSEQ multiplex PCR, while the TCRdb copy is restricted to in-frame clones and leaves out a portion. The sample carries about 680,000 clones, approximately 88% recorded once. The treatment was: some 20 received Ad26.COV2.S at low or high dose, single or two shots; 5 received placebo; per-sample allocation not given. On day 63 after the first injection, vaccine and placebo recipients gave samples. The specimen was peripheral blood, collected in a trial of Ad26.COV2.S vaccine versus placebo. This TCR derives from a person between 18 and 59 years old who received the Ad26.COV2.S COVID-19 vaccine or a placebo. The chain recombines TRBV5-1 with TRBJ2-4; tentative D call: TRBD1 (6 bases). The CDR3 DNA sequence: TGCGCCAGCAGCTGGGACATCAAAAACATTCAGTACTTC. This sequence encodes CASSWDIKNIQYF. The full variable domain, with the rest looked up from reference TRBV5-1 and TRBJ2-4, is KAGVTQTPRYLIKTRGQQVTLSCSPISGHRSVSWYQQTPGQGLQFLFEYFSETQRNKGNFPGRFSGRQFSNSRSEMNVSTLELGDSALYLCASSWDIKNIQYFGAGTRLSVL.